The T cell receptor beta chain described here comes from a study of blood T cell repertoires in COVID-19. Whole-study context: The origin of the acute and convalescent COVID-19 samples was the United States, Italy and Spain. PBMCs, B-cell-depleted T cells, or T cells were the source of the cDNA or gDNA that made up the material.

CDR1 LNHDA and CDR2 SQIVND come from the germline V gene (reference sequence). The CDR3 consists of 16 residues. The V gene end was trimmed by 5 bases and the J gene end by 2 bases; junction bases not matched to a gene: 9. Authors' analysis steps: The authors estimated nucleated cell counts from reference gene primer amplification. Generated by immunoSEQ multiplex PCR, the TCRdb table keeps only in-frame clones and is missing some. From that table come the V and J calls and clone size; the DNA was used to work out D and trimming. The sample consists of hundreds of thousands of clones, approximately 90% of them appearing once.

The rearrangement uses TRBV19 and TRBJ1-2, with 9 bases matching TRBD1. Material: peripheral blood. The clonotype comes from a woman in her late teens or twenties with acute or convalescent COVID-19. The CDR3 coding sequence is TGTGCCAGTAGTTCGTCCCGGGACAGGGTCAACTATGGCTACACCTTC. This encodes CASSSSRDRVNYGYTF.